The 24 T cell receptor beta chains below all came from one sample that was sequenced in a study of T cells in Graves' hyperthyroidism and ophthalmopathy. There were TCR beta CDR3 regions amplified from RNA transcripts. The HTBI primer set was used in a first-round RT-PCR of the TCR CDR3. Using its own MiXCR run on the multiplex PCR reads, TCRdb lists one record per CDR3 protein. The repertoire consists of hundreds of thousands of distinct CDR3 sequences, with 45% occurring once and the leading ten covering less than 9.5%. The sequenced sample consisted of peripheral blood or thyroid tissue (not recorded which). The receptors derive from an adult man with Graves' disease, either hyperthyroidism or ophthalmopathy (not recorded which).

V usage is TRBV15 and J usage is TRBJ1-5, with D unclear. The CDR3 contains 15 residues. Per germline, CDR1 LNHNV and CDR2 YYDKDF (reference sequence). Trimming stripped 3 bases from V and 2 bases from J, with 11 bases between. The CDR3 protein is CATSSLGGGNQPQHF. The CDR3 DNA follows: TGTGCCACCAGCAGCTTGGGTGGGGGCAATCAGCCCCAGCATTTT.

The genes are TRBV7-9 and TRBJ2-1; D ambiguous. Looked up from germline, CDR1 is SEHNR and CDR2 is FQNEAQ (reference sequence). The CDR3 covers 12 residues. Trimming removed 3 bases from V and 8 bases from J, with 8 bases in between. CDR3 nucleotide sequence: TGTGCCAGCAGCTTCGATGTCGATGAGCAGTTCTTC. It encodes CASSFDVDEQFF.

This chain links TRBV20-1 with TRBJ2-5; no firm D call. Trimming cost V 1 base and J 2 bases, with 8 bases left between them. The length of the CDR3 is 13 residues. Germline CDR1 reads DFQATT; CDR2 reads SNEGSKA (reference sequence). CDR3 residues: CSARVTEQETQYF. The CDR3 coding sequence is TGCAGTGCTAGAGTAACAGAGCAAGAGACCCAGTACTTC.

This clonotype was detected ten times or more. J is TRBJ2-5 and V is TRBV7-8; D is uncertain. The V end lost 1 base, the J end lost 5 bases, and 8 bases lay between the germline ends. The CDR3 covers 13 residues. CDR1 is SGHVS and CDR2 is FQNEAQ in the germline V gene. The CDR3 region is CASSLVSLETQYF. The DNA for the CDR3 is TGTGCCAGCAGCTTAGTTTCGTTGGAGACCCAGTACTTC.

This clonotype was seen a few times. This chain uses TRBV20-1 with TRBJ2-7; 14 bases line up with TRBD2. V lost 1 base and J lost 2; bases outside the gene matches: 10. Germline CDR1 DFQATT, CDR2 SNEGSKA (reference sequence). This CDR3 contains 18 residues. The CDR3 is CSARGSGLAGENPYEQYF. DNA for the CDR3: TGCAGTGCTAGAGGATCGGGACTAGCGGGAGAAAATCCCTACGAGCAGTACTTC.

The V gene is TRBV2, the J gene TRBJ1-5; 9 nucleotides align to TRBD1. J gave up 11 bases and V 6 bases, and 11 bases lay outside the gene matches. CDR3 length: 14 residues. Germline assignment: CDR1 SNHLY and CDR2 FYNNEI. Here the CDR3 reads CASSRDRDGRAQHF. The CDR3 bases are TGTGCCAGCAGCCGGGACAGGGACGGTCGAGCCCAGCATTTT.

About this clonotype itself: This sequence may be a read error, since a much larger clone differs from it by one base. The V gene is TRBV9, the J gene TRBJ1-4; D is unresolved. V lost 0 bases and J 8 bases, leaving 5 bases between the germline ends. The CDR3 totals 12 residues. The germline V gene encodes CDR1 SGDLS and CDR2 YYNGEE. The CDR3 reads CASSVAREKLFF. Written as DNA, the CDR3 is TGTGCCAGCAGCGTAGCTCGGGAAAAACTGTTTTTT.

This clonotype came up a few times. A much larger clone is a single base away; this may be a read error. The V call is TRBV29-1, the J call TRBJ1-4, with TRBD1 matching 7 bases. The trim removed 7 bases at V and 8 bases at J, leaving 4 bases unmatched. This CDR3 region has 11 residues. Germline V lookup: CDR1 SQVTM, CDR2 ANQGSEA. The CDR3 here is CSARTGEKLFF. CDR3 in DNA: TGCAGCGCACGGACAGGCGAAAAACTGTTTTTT.

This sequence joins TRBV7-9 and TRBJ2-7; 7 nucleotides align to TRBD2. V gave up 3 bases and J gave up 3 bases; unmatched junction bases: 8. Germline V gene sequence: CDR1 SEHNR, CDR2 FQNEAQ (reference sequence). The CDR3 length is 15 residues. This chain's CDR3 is CASSLAGDENYEQYF. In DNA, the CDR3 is TGTGCCAGCAGCTTGGCGGGGGACGAGAACTACGAGCAGTACTTC.

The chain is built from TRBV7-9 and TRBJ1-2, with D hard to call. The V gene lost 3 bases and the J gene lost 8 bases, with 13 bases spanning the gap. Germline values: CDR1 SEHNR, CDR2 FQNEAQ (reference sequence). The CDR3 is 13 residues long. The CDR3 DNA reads TGTGCCAGCAGCTTTTGGGGATTAGGAGGCTACACCTTC. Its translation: CASSFWGLGGYTF.

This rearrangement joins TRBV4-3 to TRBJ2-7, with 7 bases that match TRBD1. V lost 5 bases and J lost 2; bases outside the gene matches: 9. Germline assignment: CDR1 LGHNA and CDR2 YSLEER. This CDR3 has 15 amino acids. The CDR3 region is CASSYLRGPTYEQYF. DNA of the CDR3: TGCGCCAGCAGCTACTTGAGGGGGCCCACCTACGAGCAGTACTTC.

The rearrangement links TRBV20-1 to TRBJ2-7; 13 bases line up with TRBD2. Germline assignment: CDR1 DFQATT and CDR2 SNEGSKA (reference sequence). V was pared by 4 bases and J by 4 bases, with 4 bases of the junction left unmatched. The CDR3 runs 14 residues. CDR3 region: CSAKGLAGQYEQYF. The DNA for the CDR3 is TGCAGTGCTAAGGGACTAGCGGGACAGTACGAGCAGTACTTC.

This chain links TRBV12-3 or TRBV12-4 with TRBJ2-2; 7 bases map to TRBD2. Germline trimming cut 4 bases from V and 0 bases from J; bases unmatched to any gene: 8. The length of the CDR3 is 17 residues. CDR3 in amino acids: CASSYQRGLSNTGELFF. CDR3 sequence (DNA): TGTGCCAGCAGTTACCAGCGGGGCCTTTCGAACACCGGGGAGCTGTTTTTT.

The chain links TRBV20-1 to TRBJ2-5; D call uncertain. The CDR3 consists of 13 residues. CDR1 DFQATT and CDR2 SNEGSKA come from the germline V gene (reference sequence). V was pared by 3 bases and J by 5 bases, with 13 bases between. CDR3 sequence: CSASTVKRETQYF. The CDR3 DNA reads TGCAGTGCTAGTACTGTAAAACGGGAGACCCAGTACTTC.

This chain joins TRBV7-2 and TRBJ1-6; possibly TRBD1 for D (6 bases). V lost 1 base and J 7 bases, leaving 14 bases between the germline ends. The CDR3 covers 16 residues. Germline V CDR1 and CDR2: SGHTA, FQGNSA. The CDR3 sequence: CASSLGARGGNSPLHF. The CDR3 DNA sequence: TGTGCCAGCAGCTTAGGAGCCAGGGGAGGCAATTCACCCCTCCACTTT.

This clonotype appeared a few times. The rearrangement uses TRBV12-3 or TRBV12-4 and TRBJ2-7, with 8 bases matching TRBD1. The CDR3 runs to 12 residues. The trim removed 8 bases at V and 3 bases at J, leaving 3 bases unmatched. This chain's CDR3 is CASGQGGYEQYF. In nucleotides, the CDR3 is TGTGCCAGCGGACAGGGAGGCTACGAGCAGTACTTC.

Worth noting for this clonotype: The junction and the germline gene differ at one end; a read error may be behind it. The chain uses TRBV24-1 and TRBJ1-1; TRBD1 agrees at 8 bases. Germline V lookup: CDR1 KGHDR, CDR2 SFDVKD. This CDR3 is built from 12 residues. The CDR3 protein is CASRGPNTEALF. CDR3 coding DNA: TGTGCCAGCAGGGGGCCGAACACTGAAGCTCTCTTT.

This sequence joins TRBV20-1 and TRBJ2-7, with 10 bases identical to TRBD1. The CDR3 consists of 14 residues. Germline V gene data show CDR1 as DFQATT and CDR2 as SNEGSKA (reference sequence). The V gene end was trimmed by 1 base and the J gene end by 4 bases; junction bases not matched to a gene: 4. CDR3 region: CSARARQGAYEQYF. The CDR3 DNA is TGCAGTGCTAGAGCCAGACAGGGGGCTTACGAGCAGTACTTC.

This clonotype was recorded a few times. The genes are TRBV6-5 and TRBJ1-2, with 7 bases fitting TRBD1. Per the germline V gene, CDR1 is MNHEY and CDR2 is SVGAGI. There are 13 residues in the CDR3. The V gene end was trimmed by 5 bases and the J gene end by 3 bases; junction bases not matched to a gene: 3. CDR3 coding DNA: TGTGCCAGCAGTACGACAGGGCACTATGGCTACACCTTC. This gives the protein CASSTTGHYGYTF.

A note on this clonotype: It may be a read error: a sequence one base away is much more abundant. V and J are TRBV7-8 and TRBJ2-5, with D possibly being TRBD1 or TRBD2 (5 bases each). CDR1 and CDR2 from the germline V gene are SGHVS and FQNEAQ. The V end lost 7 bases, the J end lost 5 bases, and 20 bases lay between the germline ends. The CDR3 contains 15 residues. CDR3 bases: TGTGCCAGCACCTCAGTAGGGGCGGGCCGGGAGACCCAGTACTTC. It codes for CASTSVGAGRETQYF.

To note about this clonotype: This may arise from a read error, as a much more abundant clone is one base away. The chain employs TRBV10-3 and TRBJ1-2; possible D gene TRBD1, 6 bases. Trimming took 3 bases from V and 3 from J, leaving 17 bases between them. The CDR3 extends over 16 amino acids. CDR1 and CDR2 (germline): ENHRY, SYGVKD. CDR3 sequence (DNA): TGTGCCATCAGTGATTCCTACAGGACAGAGGACTATGGCTACACCTTC. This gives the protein CAISDSYRTEDYGYTF.

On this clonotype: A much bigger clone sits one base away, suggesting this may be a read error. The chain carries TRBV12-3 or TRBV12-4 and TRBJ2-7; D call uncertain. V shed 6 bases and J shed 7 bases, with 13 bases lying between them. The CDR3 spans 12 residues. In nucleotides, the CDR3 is TGTGCCAGCAGGACGGTAAGAGAGGAGCAGTACTTC. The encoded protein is CASRTVREEQYF.

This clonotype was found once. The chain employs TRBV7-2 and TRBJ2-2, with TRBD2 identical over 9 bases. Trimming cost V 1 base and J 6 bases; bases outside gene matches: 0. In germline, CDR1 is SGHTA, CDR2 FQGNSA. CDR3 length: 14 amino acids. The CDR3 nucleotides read TGTGCCAGCAGCTTAGAGCGGGGGGCCGGGGAGCTGTTTTTT. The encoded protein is CASSLERGAGELFF.

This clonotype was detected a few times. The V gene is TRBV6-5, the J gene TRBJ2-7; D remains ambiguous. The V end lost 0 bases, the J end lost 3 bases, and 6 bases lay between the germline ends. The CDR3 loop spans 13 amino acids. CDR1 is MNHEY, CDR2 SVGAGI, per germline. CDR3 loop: CASSYSADYEQYF. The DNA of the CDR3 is TGTGCCAGCAGTTACTCAGCCGACTACGAGCAGTACTTC.